Listed here are 25 T cell receptor beta chains from one sample, sequenced in a study of T cell responses to AZD1222 COVID-19 vaccine. This table comes from immunoSEQ multiplex PCR, and its TCRdb copy is limited to in-frame clones, with some not included. The repertoire holds more than 85,000 clones, with 85% to 90% as singletons. The sequencing used peripheral blood, collected on day 0 of AZD1222 vaccination. Receptors were obtained from an adult in good health.

CDR3 bases: TGTGCCAGCGGGAGGGAGCGGGAGGGGAACAATGAGCAGTTCTTC. Amino acids: CASGREREGNNEQFF. J is TRBJ2-1 and V is TRBV2, with 10 positions matching TRBD2. V lost 8 bases, J lost 5 bases, and 9 bases stayed unmatched. The CDR3 covers 15 residues. Germline V CDR1 and CDR2: SNHLY, FYNNEI.

The chain employs TRBV2 and TRBJ2-7; a possible D gene is TRBD2 (5 bases). Looked up from germline, CDR1 is SNHLY and CDR2 is FYNNEI. Trimming pared 3 bases from V and 8 bases from J, leaving 14 bases between. There are 13 residues in the CDR3. CDR3 protein: CASSERAVKKQYF. CDR3 sequence (DNA): TGTGCCAGCAGTGAGAGGGCAGTCAAGAAGCAGTACTTC.

The CDR3 region has the DNA TGTGCCAGCAGCTTGACCCGGGAACCGGGAGATACGCAGTATTTT. Its translation: CASSLTREPGDTQYF. This chain joins TRBV5-4 and TRBJ2-3; D is perhaps TRBD2 (5 bases). Trimming removed 1 base at V and 5 bases at J, with 14 bases between. Germline V CDR1 and CDR2: SGHNT, YYREEE (reference sequence). This CDR3 has 15 residues.

The V gene is TRBV18, the J gene TRBJ2-2, with D perhaps TRBD1 or TRBD2 (6 bases each). The V gene's germline CDR1 is KGHSH and CDR2 LQKENI. This CDR3 spans 16 amino acids. Trimming cost V 0 bases and J 2 bases, with 10 bases left between them. CDR3 region: CASSPPWGANTGELFF. The CDR3 coding sequence is TGTGCCAGCTCACCACCCTGGGGGGCCAACACCGGGGAGCTGTTTTTT.

The chain is built from TRBV7-6 and TRBJ2-3, with 8 nucleotides matching TRBD2. This CDR3 spans 17 amino acids. Per the germline V gene, CDR1 is SGHVS and CDR2 is FNYEAQ. V dropped 5 bases and J dropped 6; count of bases not matched to a gene: 16. CDR3 coding DNA: TGTGCCAGCAGCCCCCGGGATGGCGGGAGGCCCCGGGATACGCAGTATTTT. As protein: CASSPRDGGRPRDTQYF.

This chain links TRBV7-9 with TRBJ2-1, with a possible D match to TRBD2 (6 bases). Deletions cut 4 bases from V and 0 bases from J, with 16 bases between. Germline-derived CDR1 and CDR2 are SEHNR and FQNEAQ (reference sequence). The CDR3 has 17 amino acids. The CDR3 sequence is CASSSPLAGSSYNEQFF. CDR3 DNA: TGTGCCAGCAGCTCCCCCCTTGCCGGGAGCTCCTACAATGAGCAGTTCTTC. Using reference TRBV7-9 and TRBJ2-1 for the parts outside the CDR3, the full variable domain is DTGVSQNPRHKITKRGQNVTFRCDPISEHNRLYWYRQTLGQGPEFLTYFQNEAQLEKSRLLSDRFSAERPKGSFSTLEIQRTEQGDSAMYLCASSSPLAGSSYNEQFFGPGTRLTVL.

The J gene is TRBJ1-1, the V gene TRBV6-5; TRBD1 is a possible D gene (5 bases). The germline CDR1 and CDR2 sequences are MNHEY and SVGAGI. The CDR3 covers 16 residues. V was trimmed by 0 bases and J by 2 bases, leaving 13 bases between them. CDR3 bases: TGTGCCAGCAGTTACTCCATTGAGGGGCCAAACACTGAAGCTTTCTTT. Encoded protein: CASSYSIEGPNTEAFF.

The genes are TRBV21-1 and TRBJ2-1; the table's D call of TRBD2 was not tested on the DNA. TRBV21-1 represents a pseudogene. This CDR3 contains 20 residues. DNA for the CDR3: TGTGCCAGCAGCAAAAACTCCCTAATGATAGCGGGGGGTTCCTACAATGAGCAGTTCTTC. It is translated as CASSKNSLMIAGGSYNEQFF.

This chain links TRBV4-2 with TRBJ1-1; 9 bases fit TRBD1. The CDR3 sequence is 18 residues long. Germline V gene data show CDR1 as LGHNA and CDR2 as YNFKEQ. V lost 4 bases to trimming and J lost 6 bases; unmatched junction nucleotides: 18. The CDR3 reads CASSRRTGATSIPAEAFF. DNA of the CDR3: TGTGCCAGCAGCCGAAGGACAGGGGCTACATCCATACCAGCTGAAGCTTTCTTT.

The chain couples TRBV2 to TRBJ2-3; TRBD1 agrees at 7 bases. CDR3 length: 13 residues. Germline CDR1 is SNHLY and CDR2 is FYNNEI. Trimming took 11 bases from V and 2 from J; bases not matched to a gene: 7. The CDR3 DNA sequence: TGTGCCGCCGGACAGGCCTACACAGATACGCAGTATTTT. Translation: CAAGQAYTDTQYF. The full variable domain, rest sourced from reference TRBV2 and TRBJ2-3, is EPEVTQTPSHQVTQMGQEVILRCVPISNHLYFYWYRQILGQKVEFLVSFYNNEISEKSEIFDDQFSVERPDGSNFTLKIRSTKLEDSAMYFCAAGQAYTDTQYFGPGTRLTVL.

The chain joins TRBV5-1 to TRBJ2-1, with D perhaps matching TRBD2 (6 bases). CDR1 and CDR2 (germline): SGHRS, YFSETQ. The CDR3 extends over 14 amino acids. V lost 0 bases to trimming and J lost 5 bases, with 9 bases between them. CDR3 DNA sequence: TGCGCCAGCAGCTTGGGACTAGTCGACAATGAGCAGTTCTTC. It translates to CASSLGLVDNEQFF.

The J gene is TRBJ2-7, the V gene TRBV18, with 8 bases aligning to TRBD1. CDR1 KGHSH and CDR2 LQKENI come from the germline V gene. With 6 bases clipped from V and 3 bases from J, the junction kept 7 bases outside the gene matches. CDR3 length equals 14 residues. This CDR3 is CASSPGQGIYEQYF. CDR3 DNA sequence: TGTGCCAGCTCCCCCGGACAGGGCATCTACGAGCAGTACTTC.

The chain recombines TRBV7-9 with TRBJ2-6; D gene ambiguous. Germline CDR1 is SEHNR and CDR2 is FQNEAQ (reference sequence). Trimming stripped 5 bases from V and 4 bases from J, with 6 bases between. The CDR3 is 13 amino acids. The CDR3 is CASSPSGANVLTF. For the CDR3, the DNA is TGTGCCAGCAGCCCCTCCGGGGCCAACGTCCTGACTTTC. Full variable domain (outside the CDR3, taken from reference TRBV7-9 and TRBJ2-6): DTGVSQNPRHKITKRGQNVTFRCDPISEHNRLYWYRQTLGQGPEFLTYFQNEAQLEKSRLLSDRFSAERPKGSFSTLEIQRTEQGDSAMYLCASSPSGANVLTFGAGSRLTVL.

The V call is TRBV18, the J call TRBJ2-2; D uncertain. Looked up from germline, CDR1 is KGHSH and CDR2 is LQKENI. This CDR3 is 14 amino acids long. The ends were cut back, 3 bases at V and 0 bases at J, with 5 bases in the middle. The CDR3 coding sequence is TGTGCCAGCTCACCCGTGACGAACACCGGGGAGCTGTTTTTT. It encodes CASSPVTNTGELFF.

The J gene is TRBJ1-1, the V gene TRBV9; perhaps TRBD1 as D (5 bases). The CDR3 spans 14 residues. Germline CDR1 reads SGDLS; CDR2 reads YYNGEE. Trimming shortened V by 4 bases and J by 4 bases, and 14 bases separated the two germline ends. Here the CDR3 reads CASSLRMGGTEAFF. The CDR3 bases are TGTGCCAGCAGCTTAAGGATGGGGGGCACTGAAGCTTTCTTT.

The table lists this clone with a few counts. The chain recombines TRBV5-1 with TRBJ1-3; D not resolved. The CDR3 spans 14 residues. Trimming stripped 0 bases from V and 6 bases from J, with 10 bases between. Germline CDR1 SGHRS, CDR2 YFSETQ. The CDR3, as DNA: TGCGCCAGCAGCTTGGGCCAAACCCCAAACACCATATATTTT. It is translated as CASSLGQTPNTIYF.

This clone was detected a few times. V and J are TRBV12-3 or TRBV12-4 and TRBJ1-1, with D unresolved. This CDR3 region has 12 residues. Trimming pared 6 bases from V and 4 bases from J, leaving 9 bases between. The CDR3 sequence: CASRWGGTEAFF. For the CDR3, the DNA is TGTGCCAGCAGGTGGGGAGGCACTGAAGCTTTCTTT.

CDR3 sequence: CASSALSGRTSYNEQFF. The DNA of the CDR3 is TGTGCCAGCAGTGCCCTTAGCGGGAGGACCTCCTACAATGAGCAGTTCTTC. This chain uses TRBV25-1 with TRBJ2-1; 10 nucleotides line up with TRBD2. The CDR3 extends over 17 amino acids. Per germline, CDR1 MGHDK and CDR2 SYGVNS. The J segment lost 0 bases and the V segment lost 4 bases, leaving 6 bases of the junction unmatched. Based on the CDR3 plus reference TRBV25-1 and TRBJ2-1, the full variable domain is EADIYQTPRYLVIGTGKKITLECSQTMGHDKMYWYQQDPGMELHLIHYSYGVNSTEKGDLSSESTVSRIRTEHFPLTLESARPSHTSQYLCASSALSGRTSYNEQFFGPGTRLTVL.

This chain uses TRBV5-4 with TRBJ2-2; 10 bases align to TRBD1. This CDR3 spans 15 amino acids. V dropped 4 bases and J dropped 4; count of bases not matched to a gene: 4. The germline V gene has CDR1 SGHNT and CDR2 YYREEE (reference sequence). DNA for the CDR3: TGTGCCAGCAGCCTAAGGGACAGGGGCACCGGGGAGCTGTTTTTT. Translating it yields CASSLRDRGTGELFF.

The chain is built from TRBV5-1 and TRBJ2-7; weak D call: TRBD1 (6 bases). V was pared by 4 bases and J by 1 base, with 12 bases between. Germline V gene sequence: CDR1 SGHRS, CDR2 YFSETQ. The CDR3 is made up of 14 amino acids. CDR3 in DNA: TGCGCCAGCAGCAACCCACAGGGTTCCTACGAGCAGTACTTC. Translating gives CASSNPQGSYEQYF.

This clone was recorded a few times. The CDR3, as DNA: TGTGCCAGCAGCCCGACAGGGGGCTATGGCTACACCTTC. Its protein is CASSPTGGYGYTF. The chain joins TRBV3-1 (or the pseudogene TRBV3-2) to TRBJ1-2, with 9 positions matching TRBD1. This CDR3 contains 13 residues. Trimming removed 4 bases from V and 4 bases from J; junction bases left unmatched: 1. From germline, CDR1 is LGHDT and CDR2 YNNKEL (reference sequence).

In DNA, the CDR3 is TGTGCCATCAGTGAGAACCCGGACGAGCAGTACTTC. Protein: CAISENPDEQYF. The V and J genes are TRBV10-3 and TRBJ2-7; no firm D call. Trimming removed 2 bases from V and 5 bases from J, with 7 bases in between. Looked up from germline, CDR1 is ENHRY and CDR2 is SYGVKD. This CDR3 comprises 12 residues.

This clone was observed a handful of times. A junction boundary mismatches the germline segment, possibly from a read error. V and J are TRBV6-2 or TRBV6-3 and TRBJ2-7, with 9 bases lining up with TRBD1. The length of the CDR3 is 13 residues. CDR1 and CDR2 (germline): MNHEY, SVGEGT. This CDR3 is CASSLLPGQGRDF. Here the CDR3 DNA reads TGTGCCAGCAGTCTACTACCCGGACAGGGGAGGGACTTC.

The V gene is TRBV3-1 (or the pseudogene TRBV3-2), the J gene TRBJ2-1; D ambiguous. CDR3 length: 13 amino acids. CDR1 and CDR2 from the germline V gene are LGHDT and YNNKEL (reference sequence). Deletions cut 4 bases from V and 12 bases from J, with 16 bases between. The CDR3 reads CASSRYPTAPQFF. DNA for the CDR3: TGTGCCAGCAGCCGCTATCCGACCGCGCCGCAGTTCTTC.

The chain combines TRBV5-4 with TRBJ1-6; 7 nucleotides match TRBD1. V trimming: 3 bases; J trimming: 4 bases; junction bases outside the gene matches: 7. The CDR3 sequence is 16 residues long. Germline V gene sequence: CDR1 SGHNT, CDR2 YYREEE (reference sequence). CDR3 protein: CASSSVMTGYNSPLHF. CDR3 coding DNA: TGTGCCAGCAGCTCAGTGATGACAGGGTATAATTCACCCCTCCACTTT.